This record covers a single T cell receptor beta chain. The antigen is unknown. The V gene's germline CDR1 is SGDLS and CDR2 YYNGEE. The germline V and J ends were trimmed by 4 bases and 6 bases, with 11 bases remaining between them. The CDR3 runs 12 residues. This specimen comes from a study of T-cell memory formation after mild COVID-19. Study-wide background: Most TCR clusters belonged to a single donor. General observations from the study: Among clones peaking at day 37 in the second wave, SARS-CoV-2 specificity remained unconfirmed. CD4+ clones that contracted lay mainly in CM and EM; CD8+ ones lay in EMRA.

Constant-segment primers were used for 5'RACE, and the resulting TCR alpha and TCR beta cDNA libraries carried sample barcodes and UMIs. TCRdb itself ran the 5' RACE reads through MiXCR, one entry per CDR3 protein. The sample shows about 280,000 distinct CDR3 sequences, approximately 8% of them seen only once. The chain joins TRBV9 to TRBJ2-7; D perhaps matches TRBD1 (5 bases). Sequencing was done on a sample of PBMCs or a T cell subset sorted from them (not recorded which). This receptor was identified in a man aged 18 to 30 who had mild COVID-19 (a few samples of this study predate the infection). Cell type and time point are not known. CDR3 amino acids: CASSSRTGEQYF. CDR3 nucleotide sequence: TGTGCCAGCAGCTCAAGAACAGGCGAGCAGTACTTC.